Following are 30 T cell receptor beta chains from one sample sequenced in a study of cytomegalovirus exposure and HLA in healthy donors. Vbeta (60) and Jbeta (13) primers were used in the PCR. Assay used: immunoSEQ multiplex PCR; TCRdb lists only in-frame clones, some missing. This table holds around 150,000 clones, about 72% found once. Sequences were obtained from PBMCs. These receptors were obtained from a man aged 60 to 69 in good health and CMV-seronegative.

V usage is TRBV19 and J usage is TRBJ2-5; TRBD1 might be the D (6 bases). V was clipped by 3 bases and J by 2 bases, with 13 bases between them. The V gene's germline CDR1 is LNHDA and CDR2 SQIVND (reference sequence). This CDR3 is 15 amino acids long. For the CDR3, the DNA is TGTGCCAGTAGTATCCGGGACACCCATCAAGAGACCCAGTACTTC. It encodes CASSIRDTHQETQYF.

This clone has more than one count but fewer than ten. The chain has TRBV5-4 and TRBJ2-1; unclear D gene. The germline V and J ends were trimmed by 2 bases and 5 bases, with 11 bases remaining between them. Germline values: CDR1 SGHNT, CDR2 YYREEE (reference sequence). The CDR3 consists of 14 residues. The CDR3 spells CASSLLPNNNEQFF. CDR3 coding DNA: TGTGCCAGCAGCTTACTTCCAAATAACAATGAGCAGTTCTTC.

This chain connects TRBV7-8 to TRBJ1-1; tentative D call: TRBD1 (6 bases). The V and J ends lost 4 bases and 3 bases respectively, with 12 bases between them. The CDR3 extends over 14 amino acids. The germline V gene has CDR1 SGHVS and CDR2 FQNEAQ. Written as DNA, the CDR3 is TGTGCCAGCAGCTCCTACAGGGAGCACACTGAAGCTTTCTTT. Translation gives CASSSYREHTEAFF. Together with reference TRBV7-8 and TRBJ1-1, the CDR3 gives the full variable domain: GAGVSQSPRYKVAKRGQDVALRCDPISGHVSLFWYQQALGQGPEFLTYFQNEAQLDKSGLPSDRFFAERPEGSVSTLKIQRTQQEDSAVYLCASSSYREHTEAFFGQGTRLTVV.

V usage is TRBV19 and J usage is TRBJ2-3; TRBD2 matches at 11 bases. The length of the CDR3 is 16 residues. Germline trimming cut 5 bases from V and 3 bases from J; bases unmatched to any gene: 7. CDR1 is LNHDA, CDR2 SQIVND, per germline (reference sequence). Here the CDR3 DNA reads TGTGCCAGTAGTCTCTTAGCGGGAGGGCTGACAGATACGCAGTATTTT. It is translated as CASSLLAGGLTDTQYF.

V usage is TRBV7-3 and J usage is TRBJ2-7, with 9 bases matching TRBD2. The V and J ends lost 6 bases and 7 bases, in that order; junction bases with no gene match: 7. The CDR3 covers 13 residues. Germline V gene data show CDR1 as SGHTA and CDR2 as FQGTGA. The CDR3 protein is CASSHGLAGEQYF. The CDR3 nucleotides are TGTGCCAGCAGTCACGGGCTAGCGGGGGAGCAGTACTTC.

The chain couples TRBV5-4 to TRBJ1-1, with 8 positions matching TRBD1. The CDR3 has 15 residues. Unmatched junction bases numbered 9, after V lost 6 bases and J lost 2 bases. Germline loops: CDR1 SGHNT, CDR2 YYREEE (reference sequence). CDR3 protein: CASNRNRGANTEAFF. The DNA for the CDR3 is TGTGCCAGCAACAGGAACAGGGGGGCAAACACTGAAGCTTTCTTT.

This clone was seen only once. The chain links TRBV19 to TRBJ2-1, with TRBD2 identical over 11 bases. The CDR3 totals 18 residues. J was trimmed by 5 bases and V by 5 bases; bases with no gene match: 14. Germline V gene sequence: CDR1 LNHDA, CDR2 SQIVND (reference sequence). The CDR3 loop is CASSPPPPTSGKHNEQFF. CDR3 DNA sequence: TGTGCCAGTAGTCCACCTCCCCCGACTAGCGGGAAACACAATGAGCAGTTCTTC.

The chain links TRBV28 to TRBJ2-3; 11 nucleotides match TRBD2. The germline CDR1 and CDR2 sequences are MDHEN and SYDVKM. Trimming at V came to 8 bases and at J to 3 bases, leaving 4 bases not matched to a gene. The CDR3 length is 14 residues. This CDR3 reads CASVIAGGTDTQYF. DNA of the CDR3: TGTGCCAGCGTGATAGCGGGAGGGACAGATACGCAGTATTTT.

In its sample, this clone was seen once. J is TRBJ1-2 and V is TRBV27; D perhaps matches TRBD1 (6 bases). Germline CDR1 and CDR2: MNHEY and SMNVEV (reference sequence). Trimming took 3 bases from V and 4 from J, leaving 21 bases between them. The length of the CDR3 is 17 residues. CDR3 amino acids: CASSFSVGMGHFYGYTF. In nucleotides, the CDR3 is TGTGCCAGCAGTTTTAGTGTAGGTATGGGACACTTCTATGGCTACACCTTC.

V gene TRBV5-1 combines with J gene TRBJ1-4; D is uncertain. V was clipped by 7 bases and J by 4 bases, with 11 bases between them. CDR1 and CDR2 from the germline V gene are SGHRS and YFSETQ. The CDR3 has 13 amino acids. CDR3 DNA: TGCGCCAGCCAAATGGACTATAATGAAAAACTGTTTTTT. It is translated as CASQMDYNEKLFF.

The V and J genes are TRBV29-1 and TRBJ1-2; TRBD1 might be the D (5 bases). The germline CDR1 and CDR2 sequences are SQVTM and ANQGSEA. This CDR3 is 14 amino acids long. The V end was cut by 3 bases, the J end by 8 bases, with 19 bases between. In DNA, the CDR3 is TGCAGCGTTGATAGGGGTCCTCCTAGGGGCGGCTACACCTTC. Translation: CSVDRGPPRGGYTF. The full variable domain, with the rest looked up from reference TRBV29-1 and TRBJ1-2, is SAVISQKPSRDICQRGTSLTIQCQVDSQVTMMFWYRQQPGQSLTLIATANQGSEATYESGFVIDKFPISRPNLTFSTLTVSNMSPEDSSIYLCSVDRGPPRGGYTFGSGTRLTVV.

The chain recombines TRBV30 with TRBJ1-1, with D hard to call. Germline CDR1 and CDR2: GTSNPN and SVGIG (reference sequence). Deletions cut 1 base from V and 1 base from J, with 7 bases between. The CDR3 length is 13 residues. The CDR3 nucleotides are TGTGCCTGGAGTGCGGGGAGGAACACTGAAGCTTTCTTT. Encoded protein: CAWSAGRNTEAFF.

In its sample, this clone was seen a few times. V usage is TRBV11-2 and J usage is TRBJ2-4; 8 positions match TRBD2. Looked up from germline, CDR1 is SGHAT and CDR2 is FQNNGV. This CDR3 contains 16 residues. J lost 6 bases, V lost 4 bases, and 11 bases had no gene match. CDR3 residues: CASSSIAGQVGNIQYF. CDR3 sequence (DNA): TGTGCCAGCAGCTCAATAGCGGGGCAGGTGGGAAACATTCAGTACTTC.

The genes are TRBV7-2 and TRBJ1-3; possible D gene TRBD1, 5 bases. Trimming shortened V by 1 base and J by 3 bases, and 10 bases separated the two germline ends. CDR1 and CDR2 from the germline V gene are SGHTA and FQGNSA. The CDR3 is made up of 15 amino acids. The CDR3 nucleotides read TGTGCCAGCAGCTTAGATGGGGCAGATGGAAACACCATATATTTT. Translation gives CASSLDGADGNTIYF.

The chain is built from TRBV6-6 and TRBJ2-5; 7 bases agree with TRBD2. The J call may be in error: the DNA end matches TRBJ2-7 better. The CDR3 length is 15 residues. Germline V CDR1 and CDR2: MNHNY, SVGAGI (reference sequence). The CDR3 coding sequence is TGTGCCAGCAGCGAGCGGGACGGGAGTACCTACGAGCAGTACTTC. The encoded protein is CASSERDGSTYEQYF.

The chain couples TRBV19 to TRBJ1-5, with D uncertain. Looked up from germline, CDR1 is LNHDA and CDR2 is SQIVND (reference sequence). The length of the CDR3 is 15 residues. Trimming shortened V by 2 bases and J by 2 bases, and 10 bases separated the two germline ends. CDR3 sequence: CASSISEGGNQPQHF. The CDR3 DNA follows: TGTGCCAGTAGTATATCTGAGGGTGGCAATCAGCCCCAGCATTTT.

The chain is built from TRBV9 and TRBJ2-7, with TRBD1 identical over 9 bases. J lost 5 bases, V lost 3 bases, and 15 bases had no gene match. This CDR3 spans 17 amino acids. Germline V gene lookup returns CDR1 SGDLS and CDR2 YYNGEE. DNA for the CDR3: TGTGCCAGCAGCGACTCCCCCCCCGGACAGGGGATCGACGAGCAGTACTTC. Residues: CASSDSPPGQGIDEQYF.

This clone was observed a single time. The V call is TRBV5-6, the J call TRBJ1-1; no definite D call. This CDR3 has 17 residues. Trimming removed 0 bases from V and 0 bases from J, with 15 bases in between. CDR1 is SGHDT and CDR2 is YYEEEE in the germline V gene. The CDR3 loop reads CASSLAEGWGMNTEAFF. CDR3 coding DNA: TGTGCCAGCAGCTTGGCCGAGGGATGGGGAATGAACACTGAAGCTTTCTTT.

This sequence joins TRBV6-1 and TRBJ2-1; unclear D gene. Germline CDR1 and CDR2: MNHNS and SASEGT. CDR3 size: 13 residues. The V end lost 2 bases, the J end lost 3 bases, and 5 bases lay between the germline ends. The CDR3: CASSETDYNEQFF. The CDR3 DNA reads as TGTGCCAGCAGTGAAACAGACTACAATGAGCAGTTCTTC.

A single count supports this clone. The chain has TRBV27 and TRBJ2-4, with 10 bases identical to TRBD1. Unmatched junction bases numbered 7, after V lost 6 bases and J lost 5 bases. This CDR3 has 15 amino acids. Germline values: CDR1 MNHEY, CDR2 SMNVEV (reference sequence). As DNA, the CDR3 is TGTGCCAGCAGGGACCTCGGGACAGGGGAAAACATTCAGTACTTC. This gives the protein CASRDLGTGENIQYF.

A few counts support this clone. The rearrangement links TRBV7-8 to TRBJ1-2; no reliable D call. The V gene's germline CDR1 is SGHVS and CDR2 FQNEAQ. V was clipped by 1 base and J by 3 bases, with 9 bases between them. CDR3 size: 14 residues. The CDR3, as DNA: TGTGCCAGCAGCTTAGGTCATCGAGACTATGGCTACACCTTC. Translated: CASSLGHRDYGYTF.

This clone was detected only a few times. V gene TRBV18 combines with J gene TRBJ1-5; no reliable D call. Germline CDR1 and CDR2: KGHSH and LQKENI. Trimming stripped 4 bases from V and 7 bases from J, with 20 bases between. CDR3 size: 16 residues. The CDR3 DNA reads as TGTGCCAGCTCACTAGCGGATCCGAGCGGAGGACAGCCCCAGCATTTT. The encoded protein is CASSLADPSGGQPQHF.

The genes are TRBV19 and TRBJ1-1, with D possibly being TRBD1 (5 bases). V was cut by 5 bases and J by 11 bases, with 15 bases left in between. CDR3 length equals 12 residues. Germline V gene data show CDR1 as LNHDA and CDR2 as SQIVND (reference sequence). CDR3 DNA sequence: TGTGCCAGTAGTCTTCAGGGTTTACGGGCTTTCTTT. This sequence encodes CASSLQGLRAFF. The full variable domain, with the rest looked up from reference TRBV19 and TRBJ1-1, is DGGITQSPKYLFRKEGQNVTLSCEQNLNHDAMYWYRQDPGQGLRLIYYSQIVNDFQKGDIAEGYSVSREKKESFPLTVTSAQKNPTAFYLCASSLQGLRAFFGQGTRLTVV.

The chain recombines TRBV7-2 with TRBJ1-2, with D perhaps TRBD1 (5 bases). The V gene lost 0 bases and the J gene lost 6 bases, with 14 bases spanning the gap. The germline CDR1 and CDR2 sequences are SGHTA and FQGNSA. The CDR3 sequence is 15 residues long. The CDR3 DNA is TGTGCCAGCAGCTTAGCCGGGGGACGGGGCAATGGCTACACCTTC. Protein sequence: CASSLAGGRGNGYTF.

The chain couples TRBV9 to TRBJ1-3, with D possibly matching TRBD1 (5 bases). This CDR3 is 16 amino acids long. Germline V lookup: CDR1 SGDLS, CDR2 YYNGEE. Trimming took off 0 bases at V and 0 bases at J, with 10 bases between the two ends. CDR3 DNA: TGTGCCAGCAGCGTAGAGGCAGGGCTCTCTGGAAACACCATATATTTT. Amino acid sequence: CASSVEAGLSGNTIYF. The whole variable domain, filled in from reference TRBV9 and TRBJ1-3, reads DSGVTQTPKHLITATGQRVTLRCSPRSGDLSVYWYQQSLDQGLQFLIQYYNGEERAKGNILERFSAQQFPDLHSELNLSSLELGDSALYFCASSVEAGLSGNTIYFGEGSWLTVV.

The V call is TRBV14, the J call TRBJ2-7; D is perhaps TRBD2 (6 bases). The germline V gene encodes CDR1 SGHDN and CDR2 FVKESK. The length of the CDR3 is 13 residues. V was shortened by 4 bases and J by 3 bases, with 10 bases between the two germline ends. CDR3 in amino acids: CASSLWGDYEQYF. CDR3 bases: TGTGCCAGCAGCCTTTGGGGGGACTACGAGCAGTACTTC.

This clone was seen a handful of times. The CDR3 sequence is CASSLEAGGIYEQYF. CDR3 DNA: TGTGCCAGCAGCTTAGAAGCGGGCGGGATCTACGAGCAGTACTTC. The V call is TRBV9, the J call TRBJ2-7, with D perhaps TRBD2 (6 bases). V lost 4 bases and J lost 3, with 17 bases in between. The CDR3 is 15 residues long. CDR1 is SGDLS, CDR2 YYNGEE, per germline. The variable domain in full, with the rest retrieved from reference TRBV9 and TRBJ2-7, is DSGVTQTPKHLITATGQRVTLRCSPRSGDLSVYWYQQSLDQGLQFLIQYYNGEERAKGNILERFSAQQFPDLHSELNLSSLELGDSALYFCASSLEAGGIYEQYFGPGTRLTVT.

The V gene is TRBV5-6, the J gene TRBJ2-2, with 7 bases aligning to TRBD2. The CDR3 consists of 16 residues. The germline V gene has CDR1 SGHDT and CDR2 YYEEEE. After removal of 4 bases from V and 5 bases from J, the junction contained 11 bases not matched to a gene. Here the CDR3 reads CASSAGGGVWTGELFF. CDR3 sequence (DNA): TGTGCCAGCAGCGCTGGGGGGGGAGTATGGACCGGGGAGCTGTTTTTT. Together with reference TRBV5-6 and TRBJ2-2, the CDR3 gives the full variable domain: DAGVTQSPTHLIKTRGQQVTLRCSPKSGHDTVSWYQQALGQGPQFIFQYYEEEERQRGNFPDRFSGHQFPNYSSELNVNALLLGDSALYLCASSAGGGVWTGELFFGEGSRLTVL.

This clone appeared a single time. This sequence joins TRBV6-1 and TRBJ2-1; D remains ambiguous. Germline values: CDR1 MNHNS, CDR2 SASEGT. The CDR3 runs to 15 residues. V lost 1 base and J lost 4, with 11 bases in between. In DNA form, the CDR3 reads TGTGCCAGCAGTGAAGGTCACTACAATTACAATGAGCAGTTCTTC. Residues: CASSEGHYNYNEQFF.

The chain couples TRBV19 to TRBJ1-5, with TRBD1 as a possible D gene (5 bases). The CDR3 extends over 15 amino acids. Trimming stripped 0 bases from V and 7 bases from J, with 13 bases between. CDR1 is LNHDA, CDR2 SQIVND, per germline (reference sequence). CDR3 region: CASSIDLGRTQPQHF. The CDR3 nucleotides read TGTGCCAGTAGTATAGATCTGGGGCGGACCCAGCCCCAGCATTTT.